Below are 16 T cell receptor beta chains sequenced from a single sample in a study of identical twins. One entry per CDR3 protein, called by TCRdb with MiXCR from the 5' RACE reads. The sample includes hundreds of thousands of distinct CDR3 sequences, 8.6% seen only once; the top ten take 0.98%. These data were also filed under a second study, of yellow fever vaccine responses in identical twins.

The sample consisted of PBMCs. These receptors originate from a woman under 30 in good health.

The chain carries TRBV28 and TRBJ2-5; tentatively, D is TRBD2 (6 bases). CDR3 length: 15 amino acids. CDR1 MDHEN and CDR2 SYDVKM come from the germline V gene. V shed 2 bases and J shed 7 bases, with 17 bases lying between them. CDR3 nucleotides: TGTGCCAGCAGTTTAACCGGGGGAGGCCCGGGGACCCAGTACTTC. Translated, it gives CASSLTGGGPGTQYF.

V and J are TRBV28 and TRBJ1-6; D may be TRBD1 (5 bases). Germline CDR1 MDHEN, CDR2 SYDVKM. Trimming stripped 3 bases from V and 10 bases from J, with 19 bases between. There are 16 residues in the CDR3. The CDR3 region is CASSFLRSGIGSPLHF. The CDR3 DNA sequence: TGTGCCAGCAGTTTTTTGAGATCAGGGATTGGCTCACCCCTCCACTTT.

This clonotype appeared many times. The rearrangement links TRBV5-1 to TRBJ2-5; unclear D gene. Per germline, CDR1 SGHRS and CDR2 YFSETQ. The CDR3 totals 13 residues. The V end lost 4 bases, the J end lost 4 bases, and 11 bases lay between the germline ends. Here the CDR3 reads CASSPRAGETQYF. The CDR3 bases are TGCGCCAGCAGCCCCCGCGCCGGAGAGACCCAGTACTTC.

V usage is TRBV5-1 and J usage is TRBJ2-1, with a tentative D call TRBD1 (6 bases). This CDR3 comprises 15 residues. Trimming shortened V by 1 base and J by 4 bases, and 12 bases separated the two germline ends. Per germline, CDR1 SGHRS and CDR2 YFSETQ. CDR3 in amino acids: CASSLLDRPYNEQFF. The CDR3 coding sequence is TGCGCCAGCAGCTTGCTGGACAGACCTTACAATGAGCAGTTCTTC.

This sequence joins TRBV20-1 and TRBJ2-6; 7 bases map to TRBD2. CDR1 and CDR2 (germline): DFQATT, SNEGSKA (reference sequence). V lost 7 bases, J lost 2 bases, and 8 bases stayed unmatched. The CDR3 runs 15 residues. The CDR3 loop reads CSVGTTRPGANVLTF. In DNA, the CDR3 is TGCAGTGTCGGGACTACTAGACCTGGGGCCAACGTCCTGACTTTC.

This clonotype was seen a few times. In DNA, the CDR3 is TGTGCCACCCTTGGTAACACTGAAGCTTTCTTT. Translated, it gives CATLGNTEAFF. The chain recombines TRBV6-5 with TRBJ1-1; D not certain. The germline CDR1 and CDR2 sequences are MNHEY and SVGAGI. The V and J ends lost 10 bases and 2 bases respectively, with 8 bases between them. This CDR3 has 11 residues.

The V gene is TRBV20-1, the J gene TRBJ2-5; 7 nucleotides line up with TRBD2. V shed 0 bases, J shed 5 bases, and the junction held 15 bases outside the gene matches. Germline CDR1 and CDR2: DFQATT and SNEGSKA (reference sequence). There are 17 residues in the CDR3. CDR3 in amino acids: CSARDLSGAGPGETQYF. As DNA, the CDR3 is TGCAGTGCTAGAGATCTATCGGGAGCGGGGCCCGGGGAGACCCAGTACTTC.

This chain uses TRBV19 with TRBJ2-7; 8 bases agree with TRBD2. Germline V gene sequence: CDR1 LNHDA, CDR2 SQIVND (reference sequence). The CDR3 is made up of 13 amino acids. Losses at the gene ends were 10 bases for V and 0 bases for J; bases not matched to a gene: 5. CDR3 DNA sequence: TGTGCCACCGCGGGGGGAAACTCCTACGAGCAGTACTTC. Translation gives CATAGGNSYEQYF.

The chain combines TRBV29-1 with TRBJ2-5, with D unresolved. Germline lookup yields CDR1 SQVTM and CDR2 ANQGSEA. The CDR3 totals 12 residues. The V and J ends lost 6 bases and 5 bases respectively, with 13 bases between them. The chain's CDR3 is CSVAASGETQYF. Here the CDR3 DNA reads TGCAGCGTCGCGGCCAGTGGCGAGACCCAGTACTTC. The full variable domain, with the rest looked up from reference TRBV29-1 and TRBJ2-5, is SAVISQKPSRDICQRGTSLTIQCQVDSQVTMMFWYRQQPGQSLTLIATANQGSEATYESGFVIDKFPISRPNLTFSTLTVSNMSPEDSSIYLCSVAASGETQYFGPGTRLLVL.

In DNA, the CDR3 is TGCGCCAGCAGCCTCGGGGACAGGTGGAACGAGCAGTACTTC. This gives the protein CASSLGDRWNEQYF. The J gene is TRBJ2-7, the V gene TRBV5-1, with TRBD1 identical over 8 bases. The CDR3 has 14 amino acids. Germline values: CDR1 SGHRS, CDR2 YFSETQ. The V gene end was trimmed by 4 bases and the J gene end by 5 bases; junction bases not matched to a gene: 8.

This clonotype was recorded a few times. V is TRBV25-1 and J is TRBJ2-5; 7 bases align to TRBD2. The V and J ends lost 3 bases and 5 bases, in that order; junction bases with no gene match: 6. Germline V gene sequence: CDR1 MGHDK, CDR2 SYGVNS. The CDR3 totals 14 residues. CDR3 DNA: TGTGCCAGCAGTGACTTAGGGCGGGGGGAGACCCAGTACTTC. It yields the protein CASSDLGRGETQYF.

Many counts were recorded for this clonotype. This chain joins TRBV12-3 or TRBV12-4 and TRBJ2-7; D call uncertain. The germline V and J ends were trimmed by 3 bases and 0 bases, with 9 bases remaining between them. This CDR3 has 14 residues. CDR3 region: CASSLGYFSYEQYF. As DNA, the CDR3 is TGTGCCAGCAGTTTGGGATATTTCTCCTACGAGCAGTACTTC.

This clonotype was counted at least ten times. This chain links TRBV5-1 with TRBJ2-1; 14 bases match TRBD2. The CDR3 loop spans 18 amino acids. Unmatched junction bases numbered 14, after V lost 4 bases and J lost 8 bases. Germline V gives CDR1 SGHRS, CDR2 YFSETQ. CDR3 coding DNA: TGCGCCAGCAGCCCCACCAGACTAGCGGGGGGGCTGGGGGATGAGCAGTTCTTC. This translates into CASSPTRLAGGLGDEQFF.

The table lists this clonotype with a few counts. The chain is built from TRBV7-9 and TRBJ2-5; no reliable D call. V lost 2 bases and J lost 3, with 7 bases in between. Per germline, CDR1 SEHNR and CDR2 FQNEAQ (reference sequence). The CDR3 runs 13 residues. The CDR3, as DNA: TGTGCCAGCAGCTTAAGGGCCGAAGAGACCCAGTACTTC. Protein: CASSLRAEETQYF.

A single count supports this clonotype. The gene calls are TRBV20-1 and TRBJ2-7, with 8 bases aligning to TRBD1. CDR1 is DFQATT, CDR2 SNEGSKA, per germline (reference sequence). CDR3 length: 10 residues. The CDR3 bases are TGCATAGCAGGGGGCAACGAGCAGTACTTC. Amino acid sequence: CIAGGNEQYF.

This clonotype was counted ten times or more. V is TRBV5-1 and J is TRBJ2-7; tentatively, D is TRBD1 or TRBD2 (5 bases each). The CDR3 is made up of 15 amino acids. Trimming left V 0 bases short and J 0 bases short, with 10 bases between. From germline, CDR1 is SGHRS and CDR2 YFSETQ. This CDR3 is CASSLGDLSSYEQYF. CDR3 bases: TGCGCCAGCAGCTTGGGGGACCTGAGCTCCTACGAGCAGTACTTC.